Given below is one T cell receptor (beta chain) in context. This clone has a single count. Its antigen remains undetermined. No much larger clone exists at a distance of one base, and base qualities are not known. The CDR1 and CDR2 encoded by the germline V gene (reference sequence) are SEHNR and FQNEAQ. V gives up 1 base and J gives up 2 bases, and the segment between their germline ends measures 12 bases. The CDR3, from cysteine to phenylalanine, totals 15 residues. Only the CDR3 part of the read is kept: 45 bases, read in frame from the first base. The library came from the immunoSEQ multiplex PCR assay. RNA was extracted from all samples and reverse transcribed into cDNA, which served as template for TCR sequencing. SuperScript III was used for first-strand cDNA synthesis, primed with a 2:1 mix of oligo-dT and random hexamers. A synthetic immune receptor repertoire was used to assess amplification bias, and residual bias was removed computationally. The study's processing was this. Raw reads were preprocessed to remove errors, and CDR3 was defined by IMGT conventions from the conserved cysteine to phenylalanine. Clonality was calculated as 1 minus Shannon entropy normalized by log2 of the number of productive unique TCRs. Whether scalp clones were CD4 or CD8 was inferred by matching scalp TCRbeta sequences against CD4 and CD8 repertoires sorted from blood. TCRdb provides this immuneACCESS table in a form limited to in-frame rearrangements. Some clones are lacking; in checked studies, under half of them reflect an unresolved V gene, and why the rest are absent is not known. V and J calls and clone size are given by that table; D and trimming were obtained from the DNA. The sample table contains a few hundred thousand clones; only one count was recorded for roughly 56% of them. 4.5% to 6% of the sample is in the top ten clones.

This record comes from a study of CD8+ T cells in alopecia areata (dated by TCRdb to about 2018). About the full investigation: To study T cell clonal expansion in alopecia areata, the researchers applied high-throughput TCRbeta sequencing to both the C3H/HeJ mouse model and human patients. Scalp clonality was compared among normal scalp (n=4), patchy alopecia areata scalp (n=8), and alopecia totalis/universalis scalp (n=8). On the human side, TCRbeta sequencing was run on scalp tissue and on sorted CD4+ and CD8+ peripheral blood T cells from healthy controls and from alopecia areata patients with either patchy or totalis/universalis disease. RNA was obtained with the PAXgene miRNA kit for fixed scalp, the miRNeasy kit for PBMCs, and the RNeasy kit for mouse skin. TCRbeta CDR3 regions were amplified by immunoSEQ multiplex PCR using 35 Vbeta forward and 13 Jbeta reverse primers.

Findings and caveats that apply to the study as a whole: TCR sequences shared between patients were less clear than in mice, possibly partly because of HLA diversity in the patient population. Unlike mouse skin, where gammadelta T cells dominate, normal human skin contains resident alphabeta T cells that get sequenced too, which complicates analysis of the scalp TCR repertoire. Compared with normal scalp, lesional scalp had higher clonality and more expanded CD8+ clones, particularly in alopecia totalis/universalis, a pattern that suggests antigenic drive.

PBMCs were isolated by density centrifugation and stained for CD3, CD4 and CD8, after which CD4+ and CD8+ T cells were sorted on a FACSAria. Unaffected controls provided scalp biopsies and blood samples. The sequence links TRBV7-9 to TRBJ2-7; TRBD1 is perhaps the D gene, given 5 matching bases. The sequenced sample was CD8+ T cells sorted from blood. The source is a human donor in good health. The sequenced DNA: TGTGCCAGCAGCTTAGAAGAGACAGCCCCCTACGAGCAGTACTTC. The resulting protein is CASSLEETAPYEQYF. The CDR3, completed at both ends by the reference TRBV7-9 and TRBJ2-7 genes, gives the full variable domain DTGVSQNPRHKITKRGQNVTFRCDPISEHNRLYWYRQTLGQGPEFLTYFQNEAQLEKSRLLSDRFSAERPKGSFSTLEIQRTEQGDSAMYLCASSLEETAPYEQYFGPGTRLTVT.